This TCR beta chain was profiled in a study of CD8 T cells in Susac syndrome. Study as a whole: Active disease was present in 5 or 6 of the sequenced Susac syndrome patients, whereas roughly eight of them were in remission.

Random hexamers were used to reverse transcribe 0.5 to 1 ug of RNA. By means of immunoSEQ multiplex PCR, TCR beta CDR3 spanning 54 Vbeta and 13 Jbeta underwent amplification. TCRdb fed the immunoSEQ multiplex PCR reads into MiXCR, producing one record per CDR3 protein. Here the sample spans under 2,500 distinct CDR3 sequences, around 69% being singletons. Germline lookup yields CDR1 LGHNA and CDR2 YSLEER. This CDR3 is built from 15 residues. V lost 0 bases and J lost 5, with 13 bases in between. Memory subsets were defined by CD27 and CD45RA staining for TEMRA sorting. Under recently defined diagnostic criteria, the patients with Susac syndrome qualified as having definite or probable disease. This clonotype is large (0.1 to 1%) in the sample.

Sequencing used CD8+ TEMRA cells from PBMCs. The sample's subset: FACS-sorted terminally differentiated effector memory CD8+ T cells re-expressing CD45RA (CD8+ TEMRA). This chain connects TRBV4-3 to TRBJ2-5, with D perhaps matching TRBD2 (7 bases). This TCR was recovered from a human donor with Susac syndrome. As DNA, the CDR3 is TGCGCCAGCAGCCAAGAGGGGGGGGCAGGGGAGACCCAGTACTTC. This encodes CASSQEGGAGETQYF.